This T cell receptor beta chain was found in a study of post-analysis software for immune sequencing data (dated by TCRdb to 2015 to 2017). The study in broad terms: The recorded disease courses included relapsing-remitting, secondary progressive and progressive-relapsing multiple sclerosis, and some patients had no subtype annotation. The patient repertoires were set against about 12 previously published healthy control repertoires from donors whose ages ranged from roughly 6 to 25 years. A subset of samples was prepared in parallel using single-end sample barcoding, then pooled and co-amplified after Illumina adapter ligation. Study-wide findings and limitations: The control group was slightly older than the multiple sclerosis patient group. Significantly higher frequencies in patients than in controls were found for five or six TRBV segments, including TRBV5-6, TRBV5-1 and TRBV20-1. When samples were clustered directly using the F measure, samples prepared in the same batch co-clustered strongly, which prompted a batch-effect correction. Compared with controls, multiple sclerosis patients had significantly lower normalized Chao1 diversity, a finding suggesting substantial peripheral T-cell clonal expansion.

Only a few counts were recorded for this clonotype. What antigen it recognizes has not been identified. No much larger clone is present one base from it, and per-base qualities are unavailable. CDR1 and CDR2 are read off the germline V gene as SQVTM and ANQGSEA. The CDR3 numbers 17 residues from cysteine through phenylalanine. Only the CDR3 part of the read is kept: 51 bases, read in frame from the first base. V is cut back by 2 bases and J by 7 bases, with 16 bases in the junction unmatched. TCR beta repertoires were profiled from peripheral blood of 10 to 15 young patients with multiple sclerosis to demonstrate the VDJtools post-analysis software. Multiple sclerosis patients were children and adolescents aged about 6 to 16 years. Receptors were amplified or captured by PCR. TCRdb shows the sequencer as Illumina HiSeq 2500. To reduce PCR and sequencing biases, unique molecular identifiers were built into the TCR beta cDNA libraries. Approximately 500,000 cDNA molecules were obtained per 1 to 10 million input T cells, so each molecule approximated one T cell. Patient libraries were prepared and sequenced with the same protocol used for the earlier healthy control dataset. Samples belonging to the same batch were prepared together, multiplexed and sequenced on a shared HiSeq lane. As for the authors' bioinformatics: Raw barcoded reads were processed with MIGEC, and single-read molecular identifier groups were discarded before consensus assembly and CDR3 extraction. VDJtools was used for post-analysis of the clonotype tables, and diversity was normalized by down-sampling every dataset to the size of the smallest sample. In repertoire overlap clustering, CDR3 amino acid sequences, but not nucleotide sequences, were matched to correct batch-related cross-sample contamination. Through fastp at Q25 and MiXCR, TCRdb rebuilt clones from the public reads, retaining in-frame beta chains. Each record represents a unique CDR3 protein, reported with the most common genes and DNA among its rows. The V and J calls follow TCRdb's processing rather than the paper's. The sample data list 450,000 to 650,000 distinct CDR3 sequences, and about 40% of these were observed just once. The ten largest clonotypes hold 1.5% to 2% of the sample.

Rearrangement joined TRBV29-1 to TRBJ2-2; a stretch of 7 junction bases matches TRBD2. This receptor was identified in a girl between 10 and 17 years old with multiple sclerosis. Sequenced input: blood. Here the CDR3 is given as CSVEFRGGSNRDGELFF. The nucleotide sequence is TGCAGCGTTGAATTTAGGGGCGGGAGTAACCGCGACGGGGAGCTGTTTTTT.